Each of the 7 T cell receptor beta chains below was sequenced from the same sample in a study of CD8+ T cells in alopecia areata. Reverse transcription of extracted RNA yielded cDNA, which provided the sequencing template. The method was immunoSEQ multiplex PCR; TCRdb's version includes in-frame clones alone and lacks a portion of them. The sample lists 140,000 to 150,000 clones, 40% to 65% occurring once. The source material was CD4+ T cells sorted from blood, sampled at week 0. These receptors all come from a human donor with alopecia areata.

The V call is TRBV5-6, the J call TRBJ2-5; 7 nucleotides align to TRBD1. This CDR3 spans 15 amino acids. Germline V CDR1 and CDR2: SGHDT, YYEEEE. Losses at the gene ends were 2 bases for V and 2 bases for J; bases not matched to a gene: 6. The DNA of the CDR3 is TGTGCCAGCAGCTTCCGGGACAGCCTTCAAGAGACCCAGTACTTC. It specifies CASSFRDSLQETQYF.

The chain joins TRBV29-1 to TRBJ2-5, with 12 positions matching TRBD2. The germline V gene has CDR1 SQVTM and CDR2 ANQGSEA. The CDR3 runs 14 residues. V was pared by 5 bases and J by 4 bases, with 5 bases of the junction left unmatched. DNA for the CDR3: TGCAGCGTTCTACCTAGCGGGAGGGGAGAGACCCAGTACTTC. As protein: CSVLPSGRGETQYF.

V and J are TRBV6-1 and TRBJ1-5; D might be TRBD1 (5 bases). The germline V gene encodes CDR1 MNHNS and CDR2 SASEGT. The CDR3 has 15 residues. Between the trimmed V and J ends, which lost 10 bases and 3 bases, there was a span of 19 bases. Here the CDR3 DNA reads TGTGCCACCCACCCCGGACTCAGGGACAATCAGCCCCAGCATTTT. Amino acids: CATHPGLRDNQPQHF.

J is TRBJ2-5 and V is TRBV29-1; D tentatively reads TRBD1 or TRBD2 (5 bases each). V was pared by 0 bases and J by 0 bases, with 11 bases between. Germline CDR1 reads SQVTM; CDR2 reads ANQGSEA. This CDR3 has 15 residues. In nucleotides, the CDR3 is TGCAGCGTTGAAGATTTCGGGGCTAACCAAGAGACCCAGTACTTC. The encoded protein is CSVEDFGANQETQYF. The full variable domain, completed using reference TRBV29-1 and TRBJ2-5, is SAVISQKPSRDICQRGTSLTIQCQVDSQVTMMFWYRQQPGQSLTLIATANQGSEATYESGFVIDKFPISRPNLTFSTLTVSNMSPEDSSIYLCSVEDFGANQETQYFGPGTRLLVL.

The table lists this clone with a few counts. The V and J genes are TRBV29-1 and TRBJ2-7; 7 bases agree with TRBD1. Germline CDR1 is SQVTM and CDR2 is ANQGSEA. The CDR3 totals 13 residues. V lost 6 bases to trimming and J lost 3 bases; unmatched junction nucleotides: 8. The CDR3 loop is CSVAPDRNYEQYF. For the CDR3, the DNA is TGCAGCGTAGCCCCGGACAGGAACTACGAGCAGTACTTC.

This sequence joins TRBV30 and TRBJ1-5; D gene unclear. Trimming shortened V by 0 bases and J by 5 bases, and 8 bases separated the two germline ends. The V gene's germline CDR1 is GTSNPN and CDR2 SVGIG (reference sequence). This CDR3 is built from 13 residues. Here the CDR3 DNA reads TGTGCCTGGAGTGTACGAGGTTATCAGCCCCAGCATTTT. Translation gives CAWSVRGYQPQHF.

This clone was observed a few times. The chain employs TRBV6-6 and TRBJ1-5, with D possibly matching TRBD1 (5 bases). Germline CDR1 reads MNHNY; CDR2 reads SVGAGI (reference sequence). There are 14 residues in the CDR3. Trimming removed 6 bases from V and 3 bases from J, with 12 bases in between. CDR3 sequence: CASRLRQSNQPQHF. CDR3 in DNA: TGTGCCAGCAGGCTGAGACAGTCCAATCAGCCCCAGCATTTT.